Listed below are T cell receptor beta chains from one sample, sequenced in a study of blood T cell repertoires in COVID-19. Repertoires were generated with immunoSEQ multiplex PCR, while TCRdb's copy carries only in-frame clones and drops some. The sample records about 81,000 clones, approximately 90% being singletons. Sequenced sample: peripheral blood. The source of these receptors is a man aged 70-80 years with active or convalescent COVID-19. Both conserved end residues are part of each CDR3. The D gene is left open where the match is weak. Some rows have no size entry. The others give once, few or many, or a class for an expanded clone.

D: TRBD1; J: TRBJ2-7; V: TRBV10-1; size: NA; CDR3: CASSESKEETGGQGLYEQYF; DNA: TGCGCCAGCAGTGAGTCGAAGGAAGAAACCGGCGGACAGGGGCTCTACGAGCAGTACTTC
D: NA; J: TRBJ2-2; V: TRBV7-2; size: NA; CDR3: CASSLLANTGELFF; DNA: TGTGCCAGCAGCTTATTGGCCAACACCGGGGAGCTGTTTTTT
D: TRBD1; J: TRBJ1-2; V: TRBV18; size: NA; CDR3: CASSPLFPGQGYYGYTF; DNA: TGTGCCAGCTCACCTCTTTTTCCGGGACAGGGGTACTATGGCTACACCTTC
D: TRBD2; J: TRBJ2-1; V: TRBV27; size: NA; CDR3: CASSLSGTSGGRNEQFF; DNA: TGTGCCAGCAGTTTATCCGGGACTAGCGGGGGACGCAATGAGCAGTTCTTC
D: NA; J: TRBJ1-2; V: TRBV6-1; size: NA; CDR3: CASSEEGTGGYGYTF; DNA: TGTGCCAGCAGTGAAGAAGGGACCGGGGGGTATGGCTACACCTTC
D: TRBD1; J: TRBJ1-1; V: TRBV6-5; size: NA; CDR3: CASSSGTGRTEAFF; DNA: TGTGCCAGCAGTTCGGGGACAGGACGGACTGAAGCTTTCTTT
D: TRBD1; J: TRBJ1-3; V: TRBV5-1; size: NA; CDR3: CASSFTGETGNTIYF; DNA: TGCGCCAGCAGCTTTACAGGGGAAACTGGAAACACCATATATTTT
D: NA; J: TRBJ2-7; V: TRBV27; size: NA; CDR3: CASSFLSSTYYEQYF; DNA: TGTGCCAGCAGTTTCCTATCAAGTACCTATTACGAGCAGTACTTC
D: TRBD1; J: TRBJ1-2; V: TRBV11-2; size: NA; CDR3: CASSSSTGTGGDRYSGYTF; DNA: TGTGCCAGCAGCTCTTCAACCGGGACAGGGGGCGATAGGTATTCTGGCTACACCTTC
D: TRBD1; J: TRBJ1-4; V: TRBV2; size: NA; CDR3: CASSGPGQFNEKLFF; DNA: TGTGCCAGCAGTGGGCCGGGACAGTTTAATGAAAAACTGTTTTTT
D: NA; J: TRBJ2-5; V: TRBV28; size: NA; CDR3: CASSLWQGEETQYF; DNA: TGTGCCAGCAGTTTATGGCAGGGTGAAGAGACCCAGTACTTC
D: NA; J: TRBJ1-5; V: TRBV3-1/TRBV3-2; size: NA; CDR3: CASSQGSPRGNQPQHF; DNA: TGTGCCAGCAGCCAAGGAAGCCCCAGGGGTAATCAGCCCCAGCATTTT
D: TRBD1; J: TRBJ2-3; V: TRBV5-4; size: NA; CDR3: CASAGQGADTQYF; DNA: TGTGCCAGCGCGGGACAGGGAGCAGATACGCAGTATTTT
D: NA; J: TRBJ1-1; V: TRBV18; size: few; CDR3: CASSPGVMNTEAFF; DNA: TGTGCCAGCTCACCCGGAGTAATGAACACTGAAGCTTTCTTT
D: TRBD2; J: TRBJ2-1; V: TRBV27; size: NA; CDR3: CASTRWGGVTYNEQFF; DNA: TGTGCCAGCACCCGCTGGGGGGGGGTAACCTACAATGAGCAGTTCTTC
D: NA; J: TRBJ2-7; V: TRBV6-5; size: NA; CDR3: CASSYWSGGTYEQYF; DNA: TGTGCCAGCAGTTACTGGTCAGGAGGGACCTACGAGCAGTACTTC
D: NA; J: TRBJ2-1; V: TRBV24-1; size: NA; CDR3: CATSDSGRSYNEQFF; DNA: TGTGCCACCAGTGATTCTGGCCGCTCCTACAATGAGCAGTTCTTC
D: NA; J: TRBJ2-6; V: TRBV28; size: NA; CDR3: CASASAGAAGANVLTF; DNA: TGTGCCAGCGCCTCCGCGGGGGCTGCTGGGGCCAACGTCCTGACTTTC
D: NA; J: TRBJ2-1; V: TRBV7-9; size: NA; CDR3: CASSRRATNYNEQFF; DNA: TGTGCCAGCAGCCGGCGGGCGACAAACTACAATGAGCAGTTCTTC
D: TRBD1; J: TRBJ1-2; V: TRBV28; size: NA; CDR3: CASRAARGLGYGYTF; DNA: TGTGCCAGCAGGGCCGCCAGGGGGCTAGGGTATGGCTACACCTTC
D: NA; J: TRBJ1-5; V: TRBV19; size: NA; CDR3: CASSPPMSNQPQHF; DNA: TGTGCCAGTAGCCCCCCTATGAGCAATCAGCCCCAGCATTTT
D: TRBD2; J: TRBJ2-1; V: TRBV19; size: NA; CDR3: CASNRGGARNEQFF; DNA: TGTGCCAGTAATCGGGGGGGGGCACGAAATGAGCAGTTCTTC
D: NA; J: TRBJ1-5; V: TRBV6-5; size: once; CDR3: CASRPDRYQPQHF; DNA: TGTGCCAGCAGGCCTGACAGGTATCAGCCCCAGCATTTT
D: NA; J: TRBJ2-7; V: TRBV7-9; size: NA; CDR3: CASSLITGSHEQYF; DNA: TGTGCCAGCAGCTTAATCACAGGATCCCACGAGCAGTACTTC
D: NA; J: TRBJ2-2; V: TRBV10-3; size: NA; CDR3: CAISESEGFGELFF; DNA: TGTGCCATCAGTGAGTCGGAGGGGTTCGGGGAGCTGTTTTTT
D: NA; J: TRBJ1-1; V: TRBV2; size: once; CDR3: CASSFPTENTEAFF; DNA: TGTGCCAGCAGTTTTCCAACAGAGAACACTGAAGCTTTCTTT
D: NA; J: TRBJ2-6; V: TRBV5-6; size: NA; CDR3: CASSLGGPGANVLTF; DNA: TGTGCCAGCAGCTTGGGGGGCCCTGGGGCCAACGTCCTGACTTTC
D: NA; J: TRBJ1-2; V: TRBV7-2; size: NA; CDR3: CASSHGQNYGYTF; DNA: TGTGCCAGCAGCCACGGACAAAACTATGGCTACACCTTC
D: NA; J: TRBJ2-1; V: TRBV5-1; size: NA; CDR3: CASSFTDSSYNEQFF; DNA: TGCGCCAGCAGTTTCACCGACAGCTCCTACAATGAGCAGTTCTTC
D: TRBD1; J: TRBJ2-1; V: TRBV11-2; size: NA; CDR3: CASSLGRRTGTGLFF; DNA: TGTGCCAGCAGCTTAGGCCGGCGCACCGGGACAGGGCTGTTCTTC
D: NA; J: TRBJ2-7; V: TRBV13; size: NA; CDR3: CASQRSLNSDEQYF; DNA: TGTGCCAGCCAGCGGAGCCTCAATTCGGACGAGCAGTACTTC
D: TRBD1; J: TRBJ2-7; V: TRBV24-1; size: NA; CDR3: CATSDPRTGGSSYEQYF; DNA: TGTGCCACCAGTGATCCACGGACAGGGGGTAGCTCCTACGAGCAGTACTTC
D: TRBD1; J: TRBJ2-7; V: TRBV10-3; size: NA; CDR3: CAIRRQGDSYEQYF; DNA: TGTGCCATCAGGCGACAGGGGGACTCCTACGAGCAGTACTTC
D: TRBD1; J: TRBJ2-2; V: TRBV9; size: once; CDR3: CASGARQGHTNTGELFF; DNA: TGTGCCAGCGGCGCCCGACAGGGCCATACGAACACCGGGGAGCTGTTTTTT
D: NA; J: TRBJ1-5; V: TRBV6-2/TRBV6-3; size: NA; CDR3: CASSIETGSNQPQHF; DNA: TGTGCCAGCAGTATCGAAACAGGTAGCAATCAGCCCCAGCATTTT
D: NA; J: TRBJ1-6; V: TRBV5-6; size: NA; CDR3: CASSFGNSPLHF; DNA: TGTGCCAGCAGCTTCGGTAATTCACCCCTCCACTTT
D: NA; J: TRBJ1-3; V: TRBV28; size: NA; CDR3: CASSFSPVPVTIYF; DNA: TGTGCCAGCAGTTTTTCCCCCGTCCCGGTCACCATATATTTT
D: NA; J: TRBJ2-1; V: TRBV27; size: NA; CDR3: CASSTPGISYNEQFF; DNA: TGTGCCAGCAGTACCCCGGGGATTTCCTACAATGAGCAGTTCTTC
D: NA; J: TRBJ2-1; V: TRBV7-3; size: NA; CDR3: CASSLAFSSYNEQFF; DNA: TGTGCCAGCAGCTTAGCGTTTAGCTCCTACAATGAGCAGTTCTTC